The entry below describes one T cell receptor (beta chain). Its matching antigen is unknown. This entry belongs to a study of beta chain features in type 1 diabetes. Study findings and constraints: Shortening that was moderate but significant affected the TCRB CDR3s of Type 1 diabetes patients in all four CD4+ subsets. The naive, central memory and Treg TCRB repertoires showed an apparent similarity that was greater among patients than among healthy donors. At VDJ recombination sites, type 1 diabetes patients had fewer insertions and more deleted nucleotides.

Every donor had blood drawn once into heparin, approximately 120 mL on average. Via CD45RO/CCR7/CD25/CD127/CD95/CD27, cells of the CD4+ naive, central memory, regulatory and stem cell-like memory subsets were sorted. The whole isolated RNA underwent reverse transcription, so sequencing captured expressed TCRB transcripts. Sequenced by immunoSEQ multiplex PCR; TCRdb stores in-frame clones only, minus some. The sample carries about 270,000 clones, 14% recorded once. Germline V gene data show CDR1 as SNHLY and CDR2 as FYNNEI. The CDR3 contains 13 residues. Trimming took off 6 bases at V and 0 bases at J, with 3 bases between the two ends.

Sequencing was done on a sample of naive CD4+ T cells from blood. This chain connects TRBV2 to TRBJ2-6; D gene uncertain. The receptor was isolated from a man under 40 with type 1 diabetes. CDR3 bases: TGTGCCAGCAGGAGCTCTGGGGCCAACGTCCTGACTTTC. Amino acid sequence: CASRSSGANVLTF.